Following are 10 T cell receptor beta chains from one sample sequenced in a study of shared clonotypes between healthy human individuals. Profiled with immunoSEQ multiplex PCR; TCRdb holds only in-frame clones, not every one. The sample contains a few million clones, just under 95% of which appear only once. The sequenced sample consisted of naive CD4+ T cells from PBMCs. The subset is: CD45RA+ positively selected. The origin of the receptors is a man aged 18 to 30 in good health. Some clones in this sample may be carry-over from other donors' samples.

The chain links TRBV28 to TRBJ1-2; D is possibly TRBD1 (6 bases). The CDR3 extends over 15 amino acids. V lost 4 bases and J lost 4, with 16 bases in between. CDR1 MDHEN and CDR2 SYDVKM come from the germline V gene. CDR3 protein: CASSSLTGNFYGYTF. The CDR3 DNA reads TGTGCCAGCAGTTCCTTGACAGGCAACTTCTATGGCTACACCTTC.

The chain combines TRBV27 with TRBJ2-7; possibly TRBD2 for D (6 bases). This CDR3 has 14 residues. Trimming pared 6 bases from V and 4 bases from J, leaving 16 bases between. Germline CDR1 and CDR2: MNHEY and SMNVEV (reference sequence). CDR3 region: CASRGSGVGYEQYF. The CDR3 nucleotides are TGTGCCAGCAGGGGATCGGGGGTGGGTTACGAGCAGTACTTC.

This rearrangement joins TRBV11-3 to TRBJ2-1; 7 bases match TRBD1. Germline V lookup: CDR1 SGHNT, CDR2 YENEEA. The CDR3 spans 14 residues. Trimming at V came to 5 bases and at J to 8 bases, leaving 9 bases not matched to a gene. CDR3 residues: CASSGRQGSDEQFF. CDR3 coding DNA: TGTGCCAGCAGCGGTAGACAGGGATCGGATGAGCAGTTCTTC.

The chain recombines TRBV5-1 with TRBJ2-1, with TRBD2 matching 10 bases. The V gene end was trimmed by 0 bases and the J gene end by 8 bases; junction bases not matched to a gene: 8. This CDR3 spans 16 amino acids. CDR1 is SGHRS and CDR2 is YFSETQ in the germline V gene. The CDR3 coding sequence is TGCGCCAGCAGCTTGGCCGGGGCTAGCGGGAGTGATGAGCAGTTCTTC. Translation: CASSLAGASGSDEQFF.

This clone showed up just once. The V call is TRBV28, the J call TRBJ1-2; D remains unclear. There are 13 residues in the CDR3. Trimming cost V 2 bases and J 4 bases, with 8 bases left between them. Germline CDR1 is MDHEN and CDR2 is SYDVKM. The CDR3 sequence is CASSLTVTYGYTF. For the CDR3, the DNA is TGTGCCAGCAGTTTAACAGTTACCTATGGCTACACCTTC.

The V call is TRBV7-3, the J call TRBJ2-1; TRBD1 agrees at 10 bases. Looked up from germline, CDR1 is SGHTA and CDR2 is FQGTGA. The CDR3 covers 17 residues. Germline trimming cut 4 bases from V and 7 bases from J; bases unmatched to any gene: 13. CDR3 in amino acids: CASSSRAGTGARNEQFF. The CDR3 coding sequence is TGTGCCAGCAGCTCCCGGGCCGGGACAGGGGCTAGGAATGAGCAGTTCTTC.

The chain is built from TRBV7-3 and TRBJ2-2; D possibly matches TRBD1 or TRBD2 (5 bases each). The V end lost 1 base, the J end lost 2 bases, and 20 bases lay between the germline ends. The germline V gene encodes CDR1 SGHTA and CDR2 FQGTGA. The CDR3 has 19 residues. Here the CDR3 DNA reads TGTGCCAGCAGCTTAATAGGTGGGACCCGAGTGGGTAACACCGGGGAGCTGTTTTTT. Its translation is CASSLIGGTRVGNTGELFF.

The gene calls are TRBV4-1 and TRBJ1-5; 12 bases line up with TRBD1. V lost 4 bases to trimming and J lost 0 bases; unmatched junction nucleotides: 7. CDR3 length: 18 residues. Germline V gene data show CDR1 as MGHRA and CDR2 as YSYEKL. In DNA, the CDR3 is TGCGCCAGCAGCCCAGGGACAGGGGGCGTGATTAGCAATCAGCCCCAGCATTTT. The encoded protein is CASSPGTGGVISNQPQHF.

The chain is built from TRBV27 and TRBJ1-5; 7 nucleotides match TRBD1. From germline, CDR1 is MNHEY and CDR2 SMNVEV (reference sequence). The CDR3 length is 16 residues. V shed 8 bases, J shed 0 bases, and the junction held 10 bases outside the gene matches. The CDR3 DNA is TGTGCCAGCGCCCTCCTGGGACAGAATAGCAATCAGCCCCAGCATTTT. Translation gives CASALLGQNSNQPQHF.

The chain joins TRBV6-1 to TRBJ1-2, with 8 bases aligning to TRBD1. The V gene end was trimmed by 4 bases and the J gene end by 5 bases; junction bases not matched to a gene: 3. In germline, CDR1 is MNHNS, CDR2 SASEGT. The CDR3 has 13 amino acids. Here the CDR3 DNA reads TGTGCCAGCAGTGCAGGGGGCGGGTATGGCTACACCTTC. Translation gives CASSAGGGYGYTF.